The T cell receptor (beta chain) under discussion was sequenced for a study of T cell changes during pregnancy in multiple sclerosis. TCRdb keeps only in-frame clones here, not all; method: immunoSEQ multiplex PCR. The repertoire holds tens of thousands of clones, with over 75% as singletons. The germline gives CDR1 SEHNR, CDR2 FQNEAQ (reference sequence). V lost 5 bases to trimming and J lost 1 base; unmatched junction nucleotides: 14. CDR3 size: 18 residues. J is TRBJ2-5 and V is TRBV7-9, with 9 bases fitting TRBD2. This clonotype originated in a female donor with multiple sclerosis, enrolled in a pregnancy study. The specimen comprised peripheral blood, sampled in the first trimester of pregnancy. CDR3 in amino acids: CASSQGISSGTPQETQYF. DNA of the CDR3: TGTGCCAGCAGCCAGGGGATATCTAGCGGGACCCCCCAAGAGACCCAGTACTTC.